The subject of this entry is one TCR beta chain. TCRdb's copy holds only in-frame clones and misses some; the assay was immunoSEQ multiplex PCR. Of about 89,000 clones detected, roughly 84% appear once; the ten largest clones hold 9% to 13%. J gave up 7 bases and V 8 bases, and 7 bases lay outside the gene matches. The CDR3 covers 14 residues. Germline CDR1 is MNHNS and CDR2 is SASEGT. The data were obtained in a study of cytomegalovirus exposure and HLA in healthy donors. The sequence was obtained from a young woman in good health and CMV-seropositive. The chain carries TRBV6-1 and TRBJ1-6, with 8 positions matching TRBD1. Material for sequencing was PBMCs. The CDR3 coding sequence is TGTGCCAGCCTAGGGACAGGCGTAAATTCACCCCTCCACTTT. Translating it yields CASLGTGVNSPLHF.